The rows below give T cell receptor beta chains drawn from one sample of a study of cytomegalovirus exposure and HLA in healthy donors. Libraries were prepared by immunoSEQ multiplex PCR; TCRdb keeps only in-frame clonotypes and omits some of them. The table has approximately 86,000 clones, around three quarters seen once. Sequencing was done on a sample of PBMCs. All receptors come from a man in his sixties in good health and CMV-seronegative. Each CDR3 is given with its conserved first and last residue. The D gene is left open where the match is weak. Size is omitted from some rows. Given values are once, few, many or a class for expanded clones.

TRBD1,few,TRBJ1-1,TRBV2,TGTGCCAGCAGTATCCGGGACAGGGGACAGGGAGCTTTCTTT,CASSIRDRGQGAFF
-,-,TRBJ2-2,TRBV4-3,TGCGCCAGCAGCCAAGACCCCTTAGTTCCCGGGGAGCTGTTTTTT,CASSQDPLVPGELFF
-,-,TRBJ1-5,TRBV5-5,TGTGCCAGCAGTACTGAATGGACAGATCGCCAGCCCCAGCATTTT,CASSTEWTDRQPQHF
-,once,TRBJ2-3,TRBV7-9,TGTGCCAGCAGCTTAGCGTCAGGGATTAGCACAGATACGCAGTATTTT,CASSLASGISTDTQYF
TRBD2,-,TRBJ2-5,TRBV5-1,TGCGCCAGCAGCTTGAGCGGGGGGCCCCAAGAGACCCAGTACTTC,CASSLSGGPQETQYF
-,-,TRBJ2-7,TRBV6-6,TGTGCCAGCAGTTCTTACTCGAAACCCCCCTACGAGCAGTACTTC,CASSSYSKPPYEQYF
-,-,TRBJ2-7,TRBV6-5,TGTGCCAGCAGGTCCGGTTACGAGCAGTACTTC,CASRSGYEQYF
TRBD2,-,TRBJ2-1,TRBV7-2,TGTGCCAGCAGGGACCCGGGACTAGCGACGAATGAGCAGTTCTTC,CASRDPGLATNEQFF
TRBD2,-,TRBJ2-5,TRBV27,TGTGCCAGCAGCTCAGGCGGGCGGGGGGGCCAAGAGACCCAGTACTTC,CASSSGGRGGQETQYF
-,-,TRBJ2-6,TRBV6-6,TGTGCCAGCAGCGACAACGACGTCCTGACTTTC,CASSDNDVLTF
-,once,TRBJ1-4,TRBV6-5,TGTGCCAGCAGTTACTCAAAGCCCGGGGGTGAAAAACTGTTTTTT,CASSYSKPGGEKLFF
TRBD2,-,TRBJ2-1,TRBV18,TGTGCCAGCTCACCAGGACTAGTGATCGGGAATGAGCAGTTCTTC,CASSPGLVIGNEQFF
TRBD1,few,TRBJ1-6,TRBV7-8,TGTGCCAGCAGCTTTAGGACAGGGTCGAATTCACCCCTCCACTTT,CASSFRTGSNSPLHF
-,-,TRBJ1-1,TRBV7-9,TGTGCCAGCGCCCAGGAGGGCAGGGAAGCTTTCTTT,CASAQEGREAFF
TRBD1,-,TRBJ2-3,TRBV5-1,TGCGCCAGCAGCCAAGGGACAGGGCCCACAGATACGCAGTATTTT,CASSQGTGPTDTQYF
TRBD2,-,TRBJ2-5,TRBV28,TGTGCCAGCAGTTCTTTAAGCATGCTCGGACTAGCGGGAGGGCAAGAGACCCAGTACTTC,CASSSLSMLGLAGGQETQYF
TRBD1,-,TRBJ1-2,TRBV5-1,TGCGCCAGCAGCTCCGGGGACAGCATCTACACCTTC,CASSSGDSIYTF
-,-,TRBJ2-2,TRBV6-5,TGTGCCAGCAGTTACTCGAATGGGCGAAACACCGGGGAGCTGTTTTTT,CASSYSNGRNTGELFF
-,-,TRBJ2-7,TRBV5-4,TGTGCCAGCAGCTTGGGGGGCGGGCAGGGGTCCCACGAGCAGTACTTC,CASSLGGGQGSHEQYF
-,few,TRBJ2-5,TRBV12-5,TGTGCTAGTGGCCCTTCAAGACTAGAGACCCAGTACTTC,CASGPSRLETQYF
TRBD1,-,TRBJ2-5,TRBV28,TGTGCCAGCAGTGTACGGACAGGGGGCTTTGAGACCCAGTACTTC,CASSVRTGGFETQYF
TRBD2,-,TRBJ2-1,TRBV7-2,TGTGCCAGCATCTCGGGGGGCTCCTACAATGAGCAGTTCTTC,CASISGGSYNEQFF
TRBD2,once,TRBJ2-3,TRBV10-1,TGCGCCAGCAGTGAGTCAAATCCCTCCTGGACTAGCGGGAGTGGCCCAGATACGCAGTATTTT,CASSESNPSWTSGSGPDTQYF
-,-,TRBJ2-2,TRBV6-4,TGTGCCAGCAGTAAGTCGACAGCGAACACCGGGGAGCTGTTTTTT,CASSKSTANTGELFF
TRBD1,-,TRBJ2-7,TRBV6-5,TGTGCCAGCAGACCGGACAGGGGAAGCTTGTACGAGCAGTACTTC,CASRPDRGSLYEQYF
-,-,TRBJ1-1,TRBV30,TGTGCCTGGTCCGAACAGGAGATCCGAGTGATGAACACTGAAGCTTTCTTT,CAWSEQEIRVMNTEAFF
TRBD2,-,TRBJ2-1,TRBV2,TGTGCCAGCACCCGGGAGGGCCCCGATGAGCAGTTCTTC,CASTREGPDEQFF
-,-,TRBJ1-3,TRBV4-2,TGTGCCAGCAGCCAAGACGGGGGCTCTGGAAACACCATATATTTT,CASSQDGGSGNTIYF
-,-,TRBJ2-2,TRBV5-1,TGCGCCAGCAGCTTATATATAACAGGGCCCGGGGAGCTGTTTTTT,CASSLYITGPGELFF
TRBD1,few,TRBJ2-7,TRBV19,TGTGCCAGTAAGGGACAGGGCGACTACGAGCAGTACTTC,CASKGQGDYEQYF
-,few,TRBJ1-2,TRBV5-4,TGTGCCAGCAGCTTGGCGCAAGGGGACTACACCTTC,CASSLAQGDYTF
-,-,TRBJ2-2,TRBV2,TGTGCCTCCCTCGTCGGGATTTTGGACCGAGGCACCGGGGAGCTGTTTTTT,CASLVGILDRGTGELFF
TRBD1,few,TRBJ2-3,TRBV28,TGTGCCAGCCGCAGCAGGGGGCTAAGGGATACGCAGTATTTT,CASRSRGLRDTQYF